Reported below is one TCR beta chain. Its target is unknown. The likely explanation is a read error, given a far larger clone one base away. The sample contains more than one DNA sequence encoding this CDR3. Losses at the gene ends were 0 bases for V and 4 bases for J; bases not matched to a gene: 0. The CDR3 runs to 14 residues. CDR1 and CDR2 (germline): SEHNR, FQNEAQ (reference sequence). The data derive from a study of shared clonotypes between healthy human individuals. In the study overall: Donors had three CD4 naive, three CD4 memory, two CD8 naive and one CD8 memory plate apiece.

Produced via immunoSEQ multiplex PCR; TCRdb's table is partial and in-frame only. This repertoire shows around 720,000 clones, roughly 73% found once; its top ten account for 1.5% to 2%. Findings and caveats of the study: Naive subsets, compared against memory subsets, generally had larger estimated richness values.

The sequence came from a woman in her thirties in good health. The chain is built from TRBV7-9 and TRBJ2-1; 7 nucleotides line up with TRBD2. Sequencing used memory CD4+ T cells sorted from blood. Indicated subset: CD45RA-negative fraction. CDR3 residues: CASSLAGGYNEQFF. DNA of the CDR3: TGTGCCAGCAGCTTAGCGGGAGGGTACAATGAGCAGTTCTTC. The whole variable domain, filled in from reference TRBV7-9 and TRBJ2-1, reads DTGVSQNPRHKITKRGQNVTFRCDPISEHNRLYWYRQTLGQGPEFLTYFQNEAQLEKSRLLSDRFSAERPKGSFSTLEIQRTEQGDSAMYLCASSLAGGYNEQFFGPGTRLTVL.